A selection of T cell receptor beta chains follows, all from one sample in a study of control samples from healthy donors and cancer patients. The method was immunoSEQ multiplex PCR; TCRdb's version includes in-frame clones alone and lacks a portion of them. The sample contains about 98,000 clones, almost 85% of which appear only once. The sequenced sample was blood. These receptors came from a man between 60 and 70 years old in good health. Both conserved end residues are part of each CDR3. Fields, in order: CDR3 protein, CDR3 DNA, D gene, J gene, V gene, clone size. The D gene is left open where the match is weak. Size is omitted from some rows. Given values are once, few, many or a class for expanded clones.

CASSRPGSEETQYF TGTGCCAGCAGCCGCCCGGGCAGCGAAGAGACCCAGTACTTC - TRBJ2-5 TRBV7-9 once
CAWSPGTGSLRELFF TGTGCCTGGAGTCCCGGGACAGGGTCCCTACGGGAGCTGTTTTTT TRBD1 TRBJ2-2 TRBV30 -
CASSEETGRSEKLFF TGTGCCAGCAGTGAAGAAACAGGGCGAAGCGAAAAACTGTTTTTT - TRBJ1-4 TRBV6-1 few
CASSPQTGAVEQYF TGTGCCAGCAGCCCACAGACAGGGGCGGTCGAGCAGTACTTC TRBD1 TRBJ2-7 TRBV9 -
CASSPSTGGDQPQHF TGTGCCAGCAGCCCCTCCACAGGGGGGGATCAGCCCCAGCATTTT TRBD1 TRBJ1-5 TRBV7-9 -
CSARDSYEQYF TGCAGTGCTAGGGACAGTTACGAGCAGTACTTC - TRBJ2-7 TRBV20-1 few
CATNPQVPVDQPQHF TGTGCCACCAACCCCCAGGTCCCCGTCGATCAGCCCCAGCATTTT - TRBJ1-5 TRBV19 -
CASSYGSGRFDEQYF TGTGCCAGCAGTTACGGGTCAGGGAGGTTCGACGAGCAGTACTTC - TRBJ2-7 TRBV6-5 -
CASSPSGIDSILGSPLHF TGCGCCAGCAGCCCCTCCGGCATTGATTCTATATTGGGTTCACCCCTCCACTTT - TRBJ1-6 TRBV5-1 -
CASSSRYSGANVLTF TGTGCCAGCAGCTCCCGGTACTCTGGGGCCAACGTCCTGACTTTC - TRBJ2-6 TRBV13 -
CASSLQGAVTEAFF TGTGCCAGCAGCCTCCAGGGTGCGGTCACTGAAGCTTTCTTT - TRBJ1-1 TRBV5-5 few
CASTKRGAGGYTF TGTGCCAGCACCAAAAGGGGCGCGGGGGGCTACACCTTC - TRBJ1-2 TRBV12-3/TRBV12-4 -
CASSYSGGERDGYTF TGTGCCAGCAGTTACTCAGGCGGGGAGCGGGATGGCTACACCTTC - TRBJ1-2 TRBV6-6 -
CAGGGTGELFF TGTGCCGGGGGGGGGACCGGGGAGCTGTTTTTT TRBD2 TRBJ2-2 TRBV30 -
CASSILAGGEETQYF TGTGCCAGTAGTATACTAGCGGGGGGTGAAGAGACCCAGTACTTC TRBD2 TRBJ2-5 TRBV19 -
CASSLAGQPNTEAFF TGTGCCAGCAGCTTGGCGGGACAGCCGAACACTGAAGCTTTCTTT TRBD1 TRBJ1-1 TRBV5-4 -
CASSHSQGGNQPQHF TGTGCCAGCAGCCACTCACAGGGGGGCAATCAGCCCCAGCATTTT TRBD1 TRBJ1-5 TRBV3-1/TRBV3-2 -